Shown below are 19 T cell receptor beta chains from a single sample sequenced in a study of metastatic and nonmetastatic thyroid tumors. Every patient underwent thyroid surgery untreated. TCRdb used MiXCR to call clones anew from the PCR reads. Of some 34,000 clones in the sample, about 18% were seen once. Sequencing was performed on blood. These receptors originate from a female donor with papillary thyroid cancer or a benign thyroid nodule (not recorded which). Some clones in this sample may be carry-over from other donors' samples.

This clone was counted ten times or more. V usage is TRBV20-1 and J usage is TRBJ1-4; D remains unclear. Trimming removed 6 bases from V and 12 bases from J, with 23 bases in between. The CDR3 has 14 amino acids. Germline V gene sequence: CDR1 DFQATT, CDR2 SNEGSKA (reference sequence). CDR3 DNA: TGCAGTGCCGAGTCCGGGCAGGTCGGGGTGGAACTGTTTTTT. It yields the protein CSAESGQVGVELFF.

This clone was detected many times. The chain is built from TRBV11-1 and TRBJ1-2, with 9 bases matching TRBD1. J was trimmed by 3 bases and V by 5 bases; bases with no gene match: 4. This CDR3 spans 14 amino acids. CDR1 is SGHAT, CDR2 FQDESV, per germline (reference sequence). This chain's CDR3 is CASSPRDRDYGYTF. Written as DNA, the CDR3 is TGTGCCAGCAGCCCCCGGGACAGGGACTATGGCTACACCTTC. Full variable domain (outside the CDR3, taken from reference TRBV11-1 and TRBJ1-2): EAEVAQSPRYKITEKSQAVAFWCDPISGHATLYWYRQILGQGPELLVQFQDESVVDDSQLPKDRFSAERLKGVDSTLKIQPAELGDSAMYLCASSPRDRDYGYTFGSGTRLTVV.

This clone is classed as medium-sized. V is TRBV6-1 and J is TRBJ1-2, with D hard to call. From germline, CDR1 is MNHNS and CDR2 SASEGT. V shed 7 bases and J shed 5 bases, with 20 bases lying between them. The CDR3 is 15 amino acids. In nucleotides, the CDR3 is TGTGCCAGCACCAAAGGGATCGAGTCCCGGTATGGCTACACCTTC. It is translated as CASTKGIESRYGYTF.

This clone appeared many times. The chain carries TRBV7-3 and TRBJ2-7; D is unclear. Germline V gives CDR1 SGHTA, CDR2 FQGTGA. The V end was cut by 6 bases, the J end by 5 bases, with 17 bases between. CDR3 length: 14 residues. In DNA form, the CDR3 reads TGTGCCAGCAGATTCGTAGCTAGGTCGAACGAGCAGTACTTC. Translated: CASRFVARSNEQYF.

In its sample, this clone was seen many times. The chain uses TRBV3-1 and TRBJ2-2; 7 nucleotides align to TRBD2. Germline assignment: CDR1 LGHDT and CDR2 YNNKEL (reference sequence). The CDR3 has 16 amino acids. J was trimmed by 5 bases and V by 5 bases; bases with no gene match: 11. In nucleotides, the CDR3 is TGTGCCAGCAGCTCAGCCAGCGGGACGGGAACCGGGGAGCTGTTTTTT. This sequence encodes CASSSASGTGTGELFF.

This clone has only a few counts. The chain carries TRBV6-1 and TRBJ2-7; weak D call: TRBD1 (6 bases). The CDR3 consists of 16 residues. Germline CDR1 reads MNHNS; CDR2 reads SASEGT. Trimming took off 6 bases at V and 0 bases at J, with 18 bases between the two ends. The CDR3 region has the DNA TGTGCCAGCAGCCCGATCGGACAGTTTAGCTCCTACGAGCAGTACTTC. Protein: CASSPIGQFSSYEQYF.

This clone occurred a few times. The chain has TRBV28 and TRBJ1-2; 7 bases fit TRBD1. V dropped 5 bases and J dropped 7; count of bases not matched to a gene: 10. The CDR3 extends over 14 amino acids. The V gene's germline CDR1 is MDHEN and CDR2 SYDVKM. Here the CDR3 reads CASSPPTGVFGYTF. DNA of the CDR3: TGTGCCAGCAGTCCCCCCACAGGGGTCTTTGGCTACACCTTC.

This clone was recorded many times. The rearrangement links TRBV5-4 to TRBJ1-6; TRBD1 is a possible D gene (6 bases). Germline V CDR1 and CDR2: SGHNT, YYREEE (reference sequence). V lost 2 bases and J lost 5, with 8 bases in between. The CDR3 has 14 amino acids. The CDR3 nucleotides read TGTGCCAGCAGCTTTACAGGGAATAATTCACCCCTCCACTTT. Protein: CASSFTGNNSPLHF.

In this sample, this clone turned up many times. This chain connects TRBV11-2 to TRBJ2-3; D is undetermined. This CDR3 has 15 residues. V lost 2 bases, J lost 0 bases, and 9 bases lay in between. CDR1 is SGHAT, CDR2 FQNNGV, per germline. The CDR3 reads CASSLRGASTDTQYF. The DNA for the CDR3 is TGTGCCAGCAGCTTACGAGGAGCTAGCACAGATACGCAGTATTTT.

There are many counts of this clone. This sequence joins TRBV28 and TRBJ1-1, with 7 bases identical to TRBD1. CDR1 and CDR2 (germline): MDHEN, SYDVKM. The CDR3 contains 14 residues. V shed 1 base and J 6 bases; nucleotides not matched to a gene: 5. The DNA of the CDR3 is TGTGCCAGCAGTTTATCAGGGGGGAGCTCTGAAGCTTTCTTT. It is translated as CASSLSGGSSEAFF.

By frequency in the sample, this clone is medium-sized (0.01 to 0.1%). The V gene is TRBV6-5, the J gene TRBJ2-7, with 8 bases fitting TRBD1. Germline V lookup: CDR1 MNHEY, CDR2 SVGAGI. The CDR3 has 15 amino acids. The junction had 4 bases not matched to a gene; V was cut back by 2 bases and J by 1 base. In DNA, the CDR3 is TGTGCCAGCAGTTACGCAGGGGGCGCTTCCTACGAGCAGTACTTC. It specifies CASSYAGGASYEQYF.

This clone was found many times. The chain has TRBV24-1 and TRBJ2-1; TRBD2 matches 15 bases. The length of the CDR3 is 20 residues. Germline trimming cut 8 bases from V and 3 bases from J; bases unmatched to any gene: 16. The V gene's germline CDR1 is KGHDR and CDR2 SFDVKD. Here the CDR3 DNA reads TGTGCCACCAAACAACTCGGACTAGCGGGAGGGCATATCGGCTACAATGAGCAGTTCTTC. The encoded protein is CATKQLGLAGGHIGYNEQFF.

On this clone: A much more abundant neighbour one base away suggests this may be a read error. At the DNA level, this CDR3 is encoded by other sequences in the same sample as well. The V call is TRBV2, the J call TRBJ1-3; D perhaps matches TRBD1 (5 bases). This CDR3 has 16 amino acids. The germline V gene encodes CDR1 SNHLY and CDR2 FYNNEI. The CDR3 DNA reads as TGTGCCAGTAGTGCGGGGAGGGGTTACTCTGGAAACACCATATATTTT. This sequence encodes CASSAGRGYSGNTIYF.

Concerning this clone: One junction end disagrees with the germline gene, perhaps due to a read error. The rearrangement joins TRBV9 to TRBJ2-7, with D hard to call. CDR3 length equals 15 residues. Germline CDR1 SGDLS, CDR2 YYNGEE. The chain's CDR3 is CASSVAPDRSCEQYF. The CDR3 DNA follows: TGTGCCAGCAGCGTAGCCCCTGACCGCTCCTGCGAGCAGTACTTC.

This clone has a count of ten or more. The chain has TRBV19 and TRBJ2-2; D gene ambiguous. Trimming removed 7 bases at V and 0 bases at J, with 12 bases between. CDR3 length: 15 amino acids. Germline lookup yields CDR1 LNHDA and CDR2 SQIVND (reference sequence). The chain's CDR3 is CASTSPYSNTGELFF. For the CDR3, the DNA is TGTGCCAGTACCTCCCCATACTCGAACACCGGGGAGCTGTTTTTT.

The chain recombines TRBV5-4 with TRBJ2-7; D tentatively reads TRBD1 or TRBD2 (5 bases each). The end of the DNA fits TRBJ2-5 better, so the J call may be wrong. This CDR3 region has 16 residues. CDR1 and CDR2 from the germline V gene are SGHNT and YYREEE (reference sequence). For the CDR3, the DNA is TGTGCCAGCAGCCTCAGAGCCTCTACGGGGCGAGAGACCCAGTACTTC. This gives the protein CASSLRASTGRETQYF.

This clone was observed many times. The CDR3 reads CASSQDPPGALGEQFF. As DNA, the CDR3 is TGCGCCAGCAGCCAAGATCCCCCAGGGGCCTTGGGCGAGCAGTTCTTC. The rearrangement uses TRBV4-3 and TRBJ2-1; the D gene is possibly TRBD1 (6 bases). Trimming took off 0 bases at V and 10 bases at J, with 19 bases between the two ends. Germline V CDR1 and CDR2: LGHNA, YSLEER. The CDR3 consists of 16 residues.

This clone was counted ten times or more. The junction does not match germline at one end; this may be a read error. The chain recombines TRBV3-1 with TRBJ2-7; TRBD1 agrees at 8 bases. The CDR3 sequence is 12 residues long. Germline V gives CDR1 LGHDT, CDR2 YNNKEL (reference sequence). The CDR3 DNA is TGTGCCAGCAGCGGGACAGGTGCCCTAATGCACTTC. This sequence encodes CASSGTGALMHF.

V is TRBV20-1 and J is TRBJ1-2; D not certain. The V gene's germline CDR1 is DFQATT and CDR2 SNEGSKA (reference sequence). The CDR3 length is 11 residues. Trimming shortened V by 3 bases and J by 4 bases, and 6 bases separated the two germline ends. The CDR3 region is CSASWVYGYTF. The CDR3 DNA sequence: TGCAGTGCTAGTTGGGTCTATGGCTACACCTTC.